The table lists the clone carrying this T cell receptor (beta chain) with many counts. Lactation, pregnancy, other autoimmune disease or uncontrolled infection led to exclusion of patients. Source material for PBMCs was about 10 ml fresh peripheral blood. Trimming stripped 0 bases from V and 5 bases from J, with 13 bases between. Germline CDR1 is MNHEY and CDR2 is SVGAGI. There are 16 residues in the CDR3. This specimen belongs to a study of T cells in Graves' hyperthyroidism and ophthalmopathy. About the study: Peripheral blood was collected at initial diagnosis, before any treatment.

TCR beta CDR3 regions were amplified from RNA. TCR CDR3 underwent first-round RT-PCR with the HTBI primer set. TCRdb analysed the multiplex PCR reads with MiXCR anew, one entry per CDR3 protein. This sample carries about 290,000 distinct CDR3 sequences, roughly 15% of them seen once, and the ten largest clones take 7.8%. The receptor comes from a woman in her 30s with Graves' hyperthyroidism that later progressed to Graves' ophthalmopathy. The V gene is TRBV6-5, the J gene TRBJ2-2; D is undetermined. Sequencing was carried out using blood. CDR3 coding DNA: TGTGCCAGCAGTTACTCGCCCCAGTCCGGAACCGGGGAGCTGTTTTTT. Its translation is CASSYSPQSGTGELFF.